This TCR beta chain was sequenced for a study of blood T cells in healthy people across ages. Study overall: Template switching picked up about one barcoded beta molecule for each two T cells. Findings and caveats of the study: Roughly linear age-related decline in beta diversity appeared, significant by age about 40.

As to this clonotype: Its target is not known.

A J-beta primer mix and a sample-barcoded 5' primer were used in a second PCR of roughly 7 to 12 cycles. The template-switch adaptor, which had 12 random nucleotides, put a tag on each cDNA molecule. One entry per CDR3 protein results from TCRdb running MiXCR on the 5' RACE reads. Counted here are fewer than 700,000 distinct CDR3 sequences, around 41% occurring once; the ten biggest clones make up about 30%. CDR1 is WNHNN, CDR2 SYGVQD, per germline (reference sequence). J gave up 5 bases and V 1 base, and 5 bases lay outside the gene matches. CDR3 length: 15 amino acids. The J gene is TRBJ2-7, the V gene TRBV10-1; 10 bases agree with TRBD1. This receptor was obtained from an elderly man in good health. Sequenced input: blood. CDR3 bases: TGCGCCAGCAGTGAGTATGCCGGACAGGGGGACGAGCAGTACTTC. Translation gives CASSEYAGQGDEQYF.